The present T cell receptor beta chain was sequenced within a study of radiation and T cells in renal cell carcinoma. This clone was recorded only once. Time point in this sample: blood 4 weeks post-SBRT, at nephrectomy. Treatment described: 15 Gy SBRT to primary tumor, nephrectomy 4 weeks later. Nephrectomy followed 15 Gy stereotactic body radiation by 4 weeks. Serial blood draws occurred at baseline and 2 and 4 weeks post-SBRT. Clear cell pathology was present in this patient's renal cell carcinoma. V lost 3 bases and J 1 base, leaving 11 bases between the germline ends. In germline, CDR1 is MDHEN, CDR2 SYDVKM. This CDR3 contains 15 residues. Repertoires were generated with immunoSEQ multiplex PCR, while TCRdb's copy carries only in-frame clones and drops some. The table has over 90,000 clones, 70% to 85% seen once.

The starting material was blood, obtained from a patient whose treatment included radiotherapy and nephrectomy. The sequence came from a man aged 60 to 75 with renal cell carcinoma. The V and J genes are TRBV28 and TRBJ2-3, with D possibly matching TRBD2 (5 bases). In DNA form, the CDR3 reads TGTGCCAGCAGTTTCGCGGGCACTGGCACAGATACGCAGTATTTT. Residues: CASSFAGTGTDTQYF.